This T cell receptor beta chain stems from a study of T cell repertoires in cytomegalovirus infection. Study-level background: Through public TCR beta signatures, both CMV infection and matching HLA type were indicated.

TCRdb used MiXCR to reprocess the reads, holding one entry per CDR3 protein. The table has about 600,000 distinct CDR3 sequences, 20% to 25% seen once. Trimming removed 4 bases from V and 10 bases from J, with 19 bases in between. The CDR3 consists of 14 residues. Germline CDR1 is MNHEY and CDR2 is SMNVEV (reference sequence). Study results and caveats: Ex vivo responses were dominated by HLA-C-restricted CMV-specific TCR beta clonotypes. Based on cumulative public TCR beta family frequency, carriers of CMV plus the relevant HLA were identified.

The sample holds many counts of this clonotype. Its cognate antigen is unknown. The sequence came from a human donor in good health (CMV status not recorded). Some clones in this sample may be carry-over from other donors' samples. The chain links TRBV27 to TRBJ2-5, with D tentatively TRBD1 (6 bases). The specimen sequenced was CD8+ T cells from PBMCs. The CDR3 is CASSCLGHRCFQYF. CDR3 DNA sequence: TGTGCCAGCAGTTGCTTGGGACACAGGTGTTTCCAGTACTTC.